The clone carrying this T cell receptor (beta chain) was counted once. Its antigen remains unidentified. Germline V gene data show CDR1 as SGHDN and CDR2 as FVKESK. The CDR3 has 14 residues. The V gene end was trimmed by 4 bases and the J gene end by 3 bases; junction bases not matched to a gene: 5. This entry belongs to a study of cytomegalovirus exposure and HLA in healthy donors. Across the whole study: Per a later analysis, the 666 first-cohort and some 110 validation repertoires shared one platform. Overall study results and limits: In vitro assays verified that three CMV-associated chains recognized CMV antigens specifically. The listing of roughly 160 TCR beta chains classed them as cytomegalovirus-associated.

Generated by immunoSEQ multiplex PCR, the TCRdb table keeps only in-frame clones and is missing some. Of about 160,000 clones detected, approximately 89% appear once; the ten largest clones hold 3.5% to 4.5%. This chain connects TRBV14 to TRBJ2-5, with 7 bases lining up with TRBD2. This sequence originates from a man aged 18 to 29 in good health and CMV-seropositive. Sequences were obtained from PBMCs. The CDR3 sequence: CASSLTSAKETQYF. As DNA, the CDR3 is TGTGCCAGCAGCCTCACTAGCGCAAAAGAGACCCAGTACTTC.